The 18 T cell receptor beta chains presented below share a single source sample, sequenced in a study of control samples from healthy donors and cancer patients. TCRdb keeps only in-frame clones here, not all; method: immunoSEQ multiplex PCR. The data contain fewer than 110,000 clones, 75% to 90% of them singletons. The sequencing input was blood. The source is a young man in good health.

This chain connects TRBV12-5 to TRBJ2-3; no reliable D call. Deletions cut 8 bases from V and 5 bases from J, with 14 bases between. Germline CDR1 and CDR2: LGHNT and FRNRAP. The CDR3 spans 13 residues. The CDR3 sequence is CASLRPPVDTQYF. The CDR3 bases are TGTGCTAGTCTCAGGCCCCCGGTAGATACGCAGTATTTT.

The sample holds a few counts of this clone. V usage is TRBV27 and J usage is TRBJ1-2; D remains unclear. The germline V gene has CDR1 MNHEY and CDR2 SMNVEV (reference sequence). V lost 0 bases to trimming and J lost 1 base, with 15 bases between them. This CDR3 is 17 amino acids long. The DNA for the CDR3 is TGTGCCAGCAGTTTATCTGGGATATGGTCGGATAACTATGGCTACACCTTC. Its protein product is CASSLSGIWSDNYGYTF.

This rearrangement joins TRBV4-1 to TRBJ2-7; D not resolved. Germline V gives CDR1 MGHRA, CDR2 YSYEKL. CDR3 length equals 14 residues. V lost 1 base and J 1 base, leaving 8 bases between the germline ends. The CDR3 region is CASSQVMVSYEQYV. The CDR3 bases are TGCGCCAGCAGCCAAGTGATGGTTTCCTACGAGCAGTACGTC.

This clone was detected only once. This chain links TRBV3-1 (or the pseudogene TRBV3-2) with TRBJ1-4; a weak D match, TRBD1 (6 bases). V was shortened by 4 bases and J by 6 bases, with 12 bases between the two germline ends. Germline V lookup: CDR1 LGHDT, CDR2 YNNKEL (reference sequence). This CDR3 is built from 14 residues. The CDR3 reads CASSRRGVDEKLFF. The CDR3, as DNA: TGTGCCAGCAGCCGCAGGGGCGTAGATGAAAAACTGTTTTTT.

The chain carries TRBV30 and TRBJ2-6; 9 bases are shared with TRBD1. The CDR3 has 16 amino acids. The ends lost 1 base at V and 0 bases at J; junction bases unmatched: 1. CDR1 is GTSNPN, CDR2 SVGIG, per germline (reference sequence). The CDR3 is CAWSGTGVSGANVLTF. The DNA of the CDR3 is TGTGCCTGGAGTGGGACAGGGGTCTCTGGGGCCAACGTCCTGACTTTC.

This sequence joins TRBV28 and TRBJ2-7; 9 positions agree with TRBD1. The V and J ends lost 8 bases and 3 bases, in that order; junction bases with no gene match: 17. The germline CDR1 and CDR2 sequences are MDHEN and SYDVKM. The CDR3 length is 17 residues. CDR3 loop: CASGGDRESLTDYEQYF. The CDR3 DNA reads as TGTGCCAGCGGGGGGGACAGGGAGAGTCTAACCGACTACGAGCAGTACTTC.

The chain couples TRBV3-1 (or the pseudogene TRBV3-2) to TRBJ1-3, with no clear D. Germline V gene lookup returns CDR1 LGHDT and CDR2 YNNKEL (reference sequence). V lost 0 bases and J lost 0, with 9 bases in between. The CDR3 extends over 16 amino acids. This CDR3 is CASSQDWGISGNTIYF. The CDR3, as DNA: TGTGCCAGCAGCCAAGATTGGGGAATCTCTGGAAACACCATATATTTT.

This clone has a single count. The chain employs TRBV19 and TRBJ1-5, with 9 bases matching TRBD1. The V gene's germline CDR1 is LNHDA and CDR2 SQIVND (reference sequence). The CDR3 is 13 residues long. J gave up 1 base and V 10 bases, and 2 bases lay outside the gene matches. CDR3 protein: CATDRGSNQPQHF. The CDR3 coding sequence is TGTGCCACAGACAGGGGGAGCAATCAGCCCCAGCATTTT.

CDR3 in amino acids: CASSILREGPTDTQYF. The CDR3 nucleotides read TGTGCCAGTAGTATTCTTCGGGAGGGCCCAACAGATACGCAGTATTTT. The chain combines TRBV19 with TRBJ2-3, with 8 bases aligning to TRBD2. There are 16 residues in the CDR3. Unmatched junction bases numbered 8, after V lost 3 bases and J lost 3 bases. Germline loops: CDR1 LNHDA, CDR2 SQIVND (reference sequence).

The rearrangement joins TRBV25-1 to TRBJ2-7; D unclear. The germline V gene has CDR1 MGHDK and CDR2 SYGVNS. With 5 bases removed from V and 0 bases from J, the gap between germline ends came to 5 bases. The CDR3 is 12 residues long. The CDR3 spells CASSISSYEQYF. The CDR3 bases are TGTGCCAGCAGTATTAGCTCCTACGAGCAGTACTTC.

The chain links TRBV7-2 to TRBJ1-5, with D uncertain. The CDR3 runs 15 residues. Germline V lookup: CDR1 SGHTA, CDR2 FQGNSA. V was shortened by 8 bases and J by 0 bases, with 14 bases between the two germline ends. The CDR3 region is CASGRNRGSNQPQHF. The CDR3 DNA reads as TGTGCCAGCGGTCGGAACAGAGGTAGCAATCAGCCCCAGCATTTT.

This chain uses TRBV5-1 with TRBJ1-2; possible D gene TRBD1, 6 bases. The germline V gene encodes CDR1 SGHRS and CDR2 YFSETQ. V lost 4 bases, J lost 3 bases, and 13 bases lay in between. The CDR3 contains 14 residues. The CDR3 bases are TGCGCCAGCAGCATAATTCCAGGGGACTATGGCTACACCTTC. Its translation is CASSIIPGDYGYTF.

The rearrangement links TRBV10-2 to TRBJ2-1; no clear D gene. Deletions cut 4 bases from V and 5 bases from J, with 15 bases between. The CDR3 has 15 amino acids. Germline values: CDR1 WSHSY, CDR2 SAAADI. The CDR3 protein is CASSVIDPSNNEQFF. The CDR3 coding sequence is TGCGCCAGCAGTGTTATAGACCCCTCGAACAATGAGCAGTTCTTC.

V and J are TRBV2 and TRBJ2-1; 8 bases map to TRBD1. CDR3 size: 13 residues. The V and J ends lost 7 bases and 5 bases, in that order; junction bases with no gene match: 4. Germline V CDR1 and CDR2: SNHLY, FYNNEI. CDR3 amino acids: CASTLDRDNEQFF. The CDR3 coding sequence is TGTGCCAGCACCCTGGACAGGGACAATGAGCAGTTCTTC. Full variable domain (remainder filled in from reference TRBV2 and TRBJ2-1): EPEVTQTPSHQVTQMGQEVILRCVPISNHLYFYWYRQILGQKVEFLVSFYNNEISEKSEIFDDQFSVERPDGSNFTLKIRSTKLEDSAMYFCASTLDRDNEQFFGPGTRLTVL.

The J gene is TRBJ2-1, the V gene TRBV2, with D hard to call. The CDR3 runs 19 residues. Trimming shortened V by 6 bases and J by 1 base, and 25 bases separated the two germline ends. Germline lookup yields CDR1 SNHLY and CDR2 FYNNEI. The CDR3 nucleotides are TGTGCCAGCAGACCGAAGGGATTTGTTCAGGCCCGATCCTACAATGAGCAGTTCTTC. Its protein product is CASRPKGFVQARSYNEQFF.

This chain uses TRBV10-3 with TRBJ2-7; no definite D call. The length of the CDR3 is 13 residues. The V end was cut by 6 bases, the J end by 0 bases, with 9 bases between. Germline CDR1 reads ENHRY; CDR2 reads SYGVKD. The CDR3 loop reads CAISLDGSYEQYF. CDR3 nucleotides: TGTGCCATCAGCTTGGACGGCTCCTACGAGCAGTACTTC.

This clone was counted only a few times. The chain is built from TRBV6-5 and TRBJ2-1; D ambiguous. V was cut by 6 bases and J by 8 bases, with 17 bases left in between. Per germline, CDR1 MNHEY and CDR2 SVGAGI. There are 14 residues in the CDR3. The DNA of the CDR3 is TGTGCCAGCAGACCCCCCACCCGTAGAGATGAGCAGTTCTTC. Its protein is CASRPPTRRDEQFF.

The CDR3 loop reads CASSSAGTGIPEAFF. CDR3 in DNA: TGTGCCAGCAGTTCCGCCGGGACAGGGATCCCTGAAGCTTTCTTT. The chain links TRBV6-5 to TRBJ1-1, with TRBD1 identical over 9 bases. V lost 4 bases to trimming and J lost 6 bases; unmatched junction nucleotides: 9. CDR1 and CDR2 from the germline V gene are MNHEY and SVGAGI. The CDR3 totals 15 residues.